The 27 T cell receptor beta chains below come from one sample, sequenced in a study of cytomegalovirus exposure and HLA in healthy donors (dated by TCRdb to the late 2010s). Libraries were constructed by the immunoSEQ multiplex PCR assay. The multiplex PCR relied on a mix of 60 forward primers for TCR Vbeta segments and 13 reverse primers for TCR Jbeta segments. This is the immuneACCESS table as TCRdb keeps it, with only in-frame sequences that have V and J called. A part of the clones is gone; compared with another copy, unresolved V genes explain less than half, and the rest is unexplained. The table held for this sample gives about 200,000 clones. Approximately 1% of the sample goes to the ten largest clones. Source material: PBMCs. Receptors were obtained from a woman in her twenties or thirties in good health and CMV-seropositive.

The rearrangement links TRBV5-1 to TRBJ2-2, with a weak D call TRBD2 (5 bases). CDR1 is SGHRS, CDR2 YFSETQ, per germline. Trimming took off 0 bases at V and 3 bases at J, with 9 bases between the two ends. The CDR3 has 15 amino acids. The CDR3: CASSLVGGDTGELFF. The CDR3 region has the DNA TGCGCCAGCAGCTTGGTTGGAGGAGACACCGGGGAGCTGTTTTTT. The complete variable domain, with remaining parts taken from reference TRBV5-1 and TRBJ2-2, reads KAGVTQTPRYLIKTRGQQVTLSCSPISGHRSVSWYQQTPGQGLQFLFEYFSETQRNKGNFPGRFSGRQFSNSRSEMNVSTLELGDSALYLCASSLVGGDTGELFFGEGSRLTVL.

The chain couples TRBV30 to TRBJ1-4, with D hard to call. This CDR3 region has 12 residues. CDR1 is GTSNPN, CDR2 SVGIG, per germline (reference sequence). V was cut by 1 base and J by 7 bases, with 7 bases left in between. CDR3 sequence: CAWSAGSEKLFF. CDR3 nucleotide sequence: TGTGCCTGGAGTGCAGGTAGTGAAAAACTGTTTTTT.

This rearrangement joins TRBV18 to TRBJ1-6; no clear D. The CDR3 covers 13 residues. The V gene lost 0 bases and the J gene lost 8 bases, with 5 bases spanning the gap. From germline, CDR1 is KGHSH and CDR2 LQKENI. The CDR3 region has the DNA TGTGCCAGCTCACCACCGGCCGATTCACCCCTCCACTTT. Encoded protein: CASSPPADSPLHF.

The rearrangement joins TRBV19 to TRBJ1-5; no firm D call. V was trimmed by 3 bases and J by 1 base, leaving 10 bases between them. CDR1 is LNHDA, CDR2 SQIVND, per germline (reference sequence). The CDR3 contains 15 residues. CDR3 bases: TGTGCCAGTAGTATCCGACACACGAGCAATCAGCCCCAGCATTTT. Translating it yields CASSIRHTSNQPQHF. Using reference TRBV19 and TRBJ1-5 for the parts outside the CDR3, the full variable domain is DGGITQSPKYLFRKEGQNVTLSCEQNLNHDAMYWYRQDPGQGLRLIYYSQIVNDFQKGDIAEGYSVSREKKESFPLTVTSAQKNPTAFYLCASSIRHTSNQPQHFGDGTRLSIL.

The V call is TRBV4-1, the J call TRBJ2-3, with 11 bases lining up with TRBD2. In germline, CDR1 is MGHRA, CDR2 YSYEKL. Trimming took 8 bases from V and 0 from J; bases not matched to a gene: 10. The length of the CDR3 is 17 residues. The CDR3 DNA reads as TGCGCCAGCGGTCTAGCGGGGGGCCCCCTTAGCACAGATACGCAGTATTTT. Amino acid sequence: CASGLAGGPLSTDTQYF.

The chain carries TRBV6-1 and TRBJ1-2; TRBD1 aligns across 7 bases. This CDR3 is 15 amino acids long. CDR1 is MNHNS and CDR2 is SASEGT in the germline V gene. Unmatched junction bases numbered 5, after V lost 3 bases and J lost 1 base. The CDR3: CASSERQGNNYGYTF. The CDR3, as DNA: TGTGCCAGCAGTGAGCGACAGGGAAATAACTATGGCTACACCTTC.

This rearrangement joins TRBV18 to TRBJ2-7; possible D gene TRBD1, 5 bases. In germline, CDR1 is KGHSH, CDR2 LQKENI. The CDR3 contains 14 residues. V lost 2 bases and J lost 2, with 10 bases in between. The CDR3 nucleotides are TGTGCCAGCTCACCAGCAGGACAAACCTACGAGCAGTACTTC. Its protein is CASSPAGQTYEQYF.

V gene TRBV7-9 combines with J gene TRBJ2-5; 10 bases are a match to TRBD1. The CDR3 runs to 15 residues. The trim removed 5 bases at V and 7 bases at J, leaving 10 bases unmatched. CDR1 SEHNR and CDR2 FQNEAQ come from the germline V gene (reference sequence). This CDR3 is CASSLWDRGLGTQYF. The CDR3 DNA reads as TGTGCCAGCAGCCTATGGGACAGGGGACTGGGGACCCAGTACTTC.

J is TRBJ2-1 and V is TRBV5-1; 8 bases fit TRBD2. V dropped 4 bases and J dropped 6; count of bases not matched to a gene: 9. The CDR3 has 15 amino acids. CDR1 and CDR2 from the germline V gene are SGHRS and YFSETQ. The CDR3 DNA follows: TGCGCCAGCAGCGAGAGCGGGAGAGTGCTCAATGAGCAGTTCTTC. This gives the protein CASSESGRVLNEQFF.

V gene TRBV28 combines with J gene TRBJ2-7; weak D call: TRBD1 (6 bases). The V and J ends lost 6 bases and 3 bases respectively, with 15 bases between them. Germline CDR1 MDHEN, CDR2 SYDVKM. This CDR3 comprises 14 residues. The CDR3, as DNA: TGTGCCAGCAGACCGACAGGCCCCGACTACGAGCAGTACTTC. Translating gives CASRPTGPDYEQYF.

CDR3 DNA sequence: TGTGCCAGCAGCATCGGACAGGGGAGTCGGCAGCCCCAGCATTTT. Translation gives CASSIGQGSRQPQHF. The V gene is TRBV7-2, the J gene TRBJ1-5; 9 bases align to TRBD1. Germline CDR1 is SGHTA and CDR2 is FQGNSA. Trimming at V came to 5 bases and at J to 7 bases, leaving 9 bases not matched to a gene. The CDR3 extends over 15 amino acids.

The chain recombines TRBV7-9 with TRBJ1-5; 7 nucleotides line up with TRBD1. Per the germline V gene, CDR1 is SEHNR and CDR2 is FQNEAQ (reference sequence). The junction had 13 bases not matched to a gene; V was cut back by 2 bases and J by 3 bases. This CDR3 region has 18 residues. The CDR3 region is CASSLSLQGNGDNQPQHF. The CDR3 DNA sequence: TGTGCCAGCAGCTTATCCCTACAGGGGAACGGGGACAATCAGCCCCAGCATTTT.

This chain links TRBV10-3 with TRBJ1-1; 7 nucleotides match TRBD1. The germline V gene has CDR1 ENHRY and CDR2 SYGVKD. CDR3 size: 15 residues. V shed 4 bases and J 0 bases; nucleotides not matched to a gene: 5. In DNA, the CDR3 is TGTGCCATCAGTGGGGGGACAGTCATGAACACTGAAGCTTTCTTT. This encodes CAISGGTVMNTEAFF.

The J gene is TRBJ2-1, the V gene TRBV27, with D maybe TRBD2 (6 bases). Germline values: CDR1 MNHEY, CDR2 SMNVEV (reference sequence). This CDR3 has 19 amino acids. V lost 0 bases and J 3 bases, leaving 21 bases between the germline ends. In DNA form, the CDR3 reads TGTGCCAGCAGTTTATCTACAACGTCGTGGGGGGAAGGCTACAATGAGCAGTTCTTC. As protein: CASSLSTTSWGEGYNEQFF.

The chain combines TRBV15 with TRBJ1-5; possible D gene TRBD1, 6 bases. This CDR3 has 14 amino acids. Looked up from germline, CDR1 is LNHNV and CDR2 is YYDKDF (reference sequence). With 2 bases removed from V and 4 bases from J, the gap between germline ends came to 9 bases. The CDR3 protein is CATSRKQGNQPQHF. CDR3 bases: TGTGCCACCAGCAGAAAACAGGGTAATCAGCCCCAGCATTTT.

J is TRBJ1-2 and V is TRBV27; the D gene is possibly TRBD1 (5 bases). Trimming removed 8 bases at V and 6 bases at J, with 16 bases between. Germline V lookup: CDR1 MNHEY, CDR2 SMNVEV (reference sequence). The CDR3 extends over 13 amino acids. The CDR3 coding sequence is TGTGCCAGCCGTTACGGGGGAGGCAATGGCTACACCTTC. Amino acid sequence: CASRYGGGNGYTF.

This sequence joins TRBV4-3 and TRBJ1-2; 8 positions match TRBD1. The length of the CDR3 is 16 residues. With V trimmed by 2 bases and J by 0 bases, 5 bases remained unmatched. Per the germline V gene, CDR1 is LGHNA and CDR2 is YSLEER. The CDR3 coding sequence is TGCGCCAGCAGCCAACAAGTGACAGGGGCTAACTATGGCTACACCTTC. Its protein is CASSQQVTGANYGYTF.

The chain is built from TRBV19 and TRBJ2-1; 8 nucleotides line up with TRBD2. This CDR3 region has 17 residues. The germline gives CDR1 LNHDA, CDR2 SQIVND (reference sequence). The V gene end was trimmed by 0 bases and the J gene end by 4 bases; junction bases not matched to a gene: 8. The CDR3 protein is CASSIDTGGNLYNEQFF. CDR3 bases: TGTGCCAGTAGTATAGATACGGGGGGGAACCTTTACAATGAGCAGTTCTTC. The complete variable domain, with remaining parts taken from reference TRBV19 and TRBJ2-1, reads DGGITQSPKYLFRKEGQNVTLSCEQNLNHDAMYWYRQDPGQGLRLIYYSQIVNDFQKGDIAEGYSVSREKKESFPLTVTSAQKNPTAFYLCASSIDTGGNLYNEQFFGPGTRLTVL.

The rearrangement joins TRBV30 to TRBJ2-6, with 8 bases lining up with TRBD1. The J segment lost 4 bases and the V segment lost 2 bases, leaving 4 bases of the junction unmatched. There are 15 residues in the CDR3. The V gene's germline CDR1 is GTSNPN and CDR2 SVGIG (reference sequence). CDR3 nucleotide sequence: TGTGCCTGGAGTAGACAGGGGTCCGGGGCCAACGTCCTGACTTTC. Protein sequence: CAWSRQGSGANVLTF. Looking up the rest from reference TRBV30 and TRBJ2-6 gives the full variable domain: SQTIHQWPATLVQPVGSPLSLECTVEGTSNPNLYWYRQAAGRGLQLLFYSVGIGQISSEVPQNLSASRPQDRQFILSSKKLLLSDSGFYLCAWSRQGSGANVLTFGAGSRLTVL.

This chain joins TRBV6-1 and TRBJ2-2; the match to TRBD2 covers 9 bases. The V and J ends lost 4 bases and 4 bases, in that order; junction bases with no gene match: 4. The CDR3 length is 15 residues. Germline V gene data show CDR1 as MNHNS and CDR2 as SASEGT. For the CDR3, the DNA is TGTGCCAGCAGTGCAAAGCGGGGGGCCACCGGGGAGCTGTTTTTT. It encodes CASSAKRGATGELFF.

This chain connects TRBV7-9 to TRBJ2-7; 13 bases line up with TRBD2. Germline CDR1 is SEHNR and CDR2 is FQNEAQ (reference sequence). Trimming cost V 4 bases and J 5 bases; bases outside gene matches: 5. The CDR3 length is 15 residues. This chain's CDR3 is CASSWGGLAGNEQYF. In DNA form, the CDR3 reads TGTGCCAGCAGCTGGGGGGGACTAGCGGGAAACGAGCAGTACTTC.

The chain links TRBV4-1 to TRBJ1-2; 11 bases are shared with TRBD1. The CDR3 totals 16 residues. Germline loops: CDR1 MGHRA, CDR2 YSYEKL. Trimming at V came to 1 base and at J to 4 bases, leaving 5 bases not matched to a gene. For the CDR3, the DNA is TGCGCCAGCAGCCAAGGAGGACAGGGGGCCCTCTATGGCTACACCTTC. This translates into CASSQGGQGALYGYTF.

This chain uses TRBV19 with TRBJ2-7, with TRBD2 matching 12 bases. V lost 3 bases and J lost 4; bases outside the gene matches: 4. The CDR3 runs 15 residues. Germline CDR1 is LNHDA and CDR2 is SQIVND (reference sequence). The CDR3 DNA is TGTGCCAGTAGTATTCGGCTAGCGGGAGGGTACGAGCAGTACTTC. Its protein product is CASSIRLAGGYEQYF.

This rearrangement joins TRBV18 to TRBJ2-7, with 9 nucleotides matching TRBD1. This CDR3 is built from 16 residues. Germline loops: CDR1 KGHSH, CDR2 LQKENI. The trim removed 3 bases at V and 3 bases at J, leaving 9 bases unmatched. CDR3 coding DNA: TGTGCCAGCTCACCGCCCTCTTTGGGACAGGGCTACGAGCAGTACTTC. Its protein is CASSPPSLGQGYEQYF.

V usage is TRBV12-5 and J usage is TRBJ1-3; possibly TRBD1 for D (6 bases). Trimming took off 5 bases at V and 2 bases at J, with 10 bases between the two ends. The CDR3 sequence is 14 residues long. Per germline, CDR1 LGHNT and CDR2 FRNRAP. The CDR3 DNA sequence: TGTGCTAGTGGTCCCCCAGGGGCTGGAAACACCATATATTTT. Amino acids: CASGPPGAGNTIYF.

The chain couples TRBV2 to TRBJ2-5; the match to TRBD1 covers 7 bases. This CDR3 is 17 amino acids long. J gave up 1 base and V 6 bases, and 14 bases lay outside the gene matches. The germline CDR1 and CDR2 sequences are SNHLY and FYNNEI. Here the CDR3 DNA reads TGTGCCAGCAGCGGAGACAGGGCCCCTTCGAGCCAAGAGACCCAGTACTTC. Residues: CASSGDRAPSSQETQYF.

The CDR3 DNA reads as TGTGCAAGTCGCCCACCCGGGACAGGGCGTCCTTCTGGAAACACCATATATTTT. It translates to CASRPPGTGRPSGNTIYF. J is TRBJ1-3 and V is TRBV12-2; the table names TRBD1, a call not compared with the DNA. TRBV12-2 is noted as a pseudogene. The CDR3 covers 18 residues.